The clone carrying this T cell receptor (beta chain) occurred once. This specimen comes from a study of T cell changes during pregnancy in multiple sclerosis. The protocol was immunoSEQ multiplex PCR, while the TCRdb copy is restricted to in-frame clones and leaves out a portion. The table includes tens of thousands of clones, around nine tenths detected once. Germline V gives CDR1 MGHRA, CDR2 YSYEKL. CDR3 length equals 15 residues. Losses at the gene ends were 4 bases for V and 2 bases for J; bases not matched to a gene: 6. This clonotype originated in a female donor in good health, enrolled as a control in a pregnancy study. The specimen was peripheral blood, collected in the third trimester of pregnancy. The chain has TRBV4-1 and TRBJ2-7; the match to TRBD2 covers 9 bases. DNA for the CDR3: TGCGCCAGCAGCCCAGAGCGGGAGGCGACCTACGAGCAGTACTTC. Amino acid sequence: CASSPEREATYEQYF.